Described below is a single T cell receptor (beta chain) sequence and its context. The germline CDR1 and CDR2 sequences are KGHSH and LQKENI. This CDR3 comprises 14 residues. V was trimmed by 5 bases and J by 1 base, leaving 11 bases between them. Vbeta (60) and Jbeta (13) primers were used in the PCR. Sequencing used immunoSEQ multiplex PCR; TCRdb keeps in-frame clones, though not all of them. In all, the sample yields some 51,000 clones. This sample was included in a study of cytomegalovirus exposure and HLA in healthy donors. The source material was PBMCs. The rearrangement links TRBV18 to TRBJ1-1, with D perhaps matching TRBD1 (6 bases). This TCR derives from a man between 50 and 59 years old in good health and CMV-seropositive. CDR3: CASSSTGTNTEAFF. DNA for the CDR3: TGTGCCAGCTCAAGCACAGGGACGAACACTGAAGCTTTCTTT.